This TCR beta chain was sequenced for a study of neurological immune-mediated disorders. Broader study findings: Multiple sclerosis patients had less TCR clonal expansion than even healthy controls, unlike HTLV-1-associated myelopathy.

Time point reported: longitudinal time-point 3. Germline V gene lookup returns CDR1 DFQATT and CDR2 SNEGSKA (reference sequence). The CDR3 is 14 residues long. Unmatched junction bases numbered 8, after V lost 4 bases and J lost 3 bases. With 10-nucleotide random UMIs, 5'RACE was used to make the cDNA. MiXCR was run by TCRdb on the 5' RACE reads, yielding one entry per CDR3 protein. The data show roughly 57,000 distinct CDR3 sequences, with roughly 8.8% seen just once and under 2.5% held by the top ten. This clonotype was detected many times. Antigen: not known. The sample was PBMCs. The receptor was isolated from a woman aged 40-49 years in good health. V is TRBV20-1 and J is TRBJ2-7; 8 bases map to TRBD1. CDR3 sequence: CSATGTGWGYEQYF. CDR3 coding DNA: TGCAGTGCTACCGGGACAGGTTGGGGCTACGAGCAGTACTTC.